The 14 T cell receptor beta chains below come from one sample, sequenced in a study of radiotherapy plus CTLA-4 blockade in lung cancer (dated by TCRdb to between 2017 and 2018). Libraries were prepared through the immunoSEQ multiplex PCR assay. As stored in TCRdb, this immuneACCESS dataset retains in-frame rearrangements with V and J assigned. A fraction of the clones does not appear; measured against another copy, unresolved V genes explain less than half of the discrepancy, and the remainder lacks a known reason. The sample records 50,000 or so clones, 79% of which are singletons. 2.5% to 3.5% of the sample is held by the ten biggest clonotypes. The sequencing used peripheral blood, collected from a patient treated with radiotherapy plus ipilimumab. The source of these receptors is a human donor with non-small cell lung cancer who had a partial response to radiotherapy plus ipilimumab.

The chain employs TRBV6-5 and TRBJ1-2; 8 bases map to TRBD1. V lost 0 bases and J lost 7; bases outside the gene matches: 7. The CDR3 has 15 amino acids. Looked up from germline, CDR1 is MNHEY and CDR2 is SVGAGI. The CDR3 coding sequence is TGTGCCAGCAGTTACTCGGGCAGGGGGCTGGGTGGCTACACCTTC. It encodes CASSYSGRGLGGYTF.

The chain combines TRBV4-3 with TRBJ2-4; 10 nucleotides line up with TRBD1. Germline CDR1 reads LGHNA; CDR2 reads YSLEER. With V trimmed by 1 base and J by 5 bases, 2 bases remained unmatched. The CDR3 length is 15 residues. The CDR3 reads CASSQGQGAENIQYF. The CDR3 DNA is TGCGCCAGCAGCCAAGGACAGGGGGCAGAAAACATTCAGTACTTC.

The rearrangement links TRBV4-2 to TRBJ1-1, with 12 bases that match TRBD1. The CDR3 spans 14 residues. The J segment lost 5 bases and the V segment lost 5 bases, leaving 3 bases of the junction unmatched. Germline V lookup: CDR1 LGHNA, CDR2 YNFKEQ. The DNA for the CDR3 is TGTGCCAGCAGCGGGGGACAGGGGGCGACTGAAGCTTTCTTT. Translated: CASSGGQGATEAFF.

J is TRBJ1-1 and V is TRBV5-1, with D perhaps TRBD1 (5 bases). There are 15 residues in the CDR3. The germline V gene has CDR1 SGHRS and CDR2 YFSETQ. Deletions cut 4 bases from V and 0 bases from J, with 13 bases between. CDR3 loop: CASSPWGDLNTEAFF. The CDR3 DNA is TGCGCCAGCAGCCCCTGGGGCGACCTGAACACTGAAGCTTTCTTT. Full variable domain (rest looked up from reference TRBV5-1 and TRBJ1-1): KAGVTQTPRYLIKTRGQQVTLSCSPISGHRSVSWYQQTPGQGLQFLFEYFSETQRNKGNFPGRFSGRQFSNSRSEMNVSTLELGDSALYLCASSPWGDLNTEAFFGQGTRLTVV.

V and J are TRBV28 and TRBJ2-5; D is unclear. The DNA end favors TRBJ2-7, so the J call may be wrong. From germline, CDR1 is MDHEN and CDR2 SYDVKM. The CDR3 is 13 residues long. CDR3 region: CASSGRNSYEQYF. CDR3 nucleotide sequence: TGTGCCAGCAGCGGCAGGAACTCCTACGAGCAGTACTTC.

The rearrangement links TRBV7-9 to TRBJ2-7, with TRBD1 matching over 8 bases. Germline V gives CDR1 SEHNR, CDR2 FQNEAQ (reference sequence). The CDR3 runs 16 residues. V was pared by 5 bases and J by 3 bases, with 12 bases of the junction left unmatched. The CDR3 DNA reads as TGTGCCAGCAGCCCCGTACCCGGGACAGGCTACTACGAGCAGTACTTC. Protein: CASSPVPGTGYYEQYF.

The chain links TRBV7-2 to TRBJ2-2, with TRBD1 as a possible D gene (6 bases). Trimming removed 5 bases from V and 3 bases from J, with 13 bases in between. CDR1 is SGHTA, CDR2 FQGNSA, per germline. The CDR3 covers 15 residues. CDR3 sequence (DNA): TGTGCCAGCAGCCCGTGGGGGCGCGACACCGGGGAGCTGTTTTTT. This gives the protein CASSPWGRDTGELFF.

This rearrangement joins TRBV19 to TRBJ2-1; maybe TRBD1 (5 bases). The V end was cut by 4 bases, the J end by 7 bases, with 14 bases between. The CDR3 has 14 residues. CDR1 is LNHDA, CDR2 SQIVND, per germline (reference sequence). The CDR3: CASSTGRRLNEQFF. Here the CDR3 DNA reads TGTGCCAGTAGTACAGGGCGCCGTTTGAATGAGCAGTTCTTC.

This clone was recorded a few times. This chain uses TRBV30 with TRBJ1-2, with D perhaps matching TRBD1 (5 bases). Germline values: CDR1 GTSNPN, CDR2 SVGIG (reference sequence). The CDR3 is 13 residues long. Trimming removed 4 bases at V and 8 bases at J, with 17 bases between. CDR3 nucleotides: TGTGCCTGGAACTTGTGGGGGGGGGAAGGCTACACCTTC. As protein: CAWNLWGGEGYTF.

The chain couples TRBV6-5 to TRBJ2-1, with TRBD1 identical over 7 bases. The CDR3 is 16 amino acids. The junction had 5 bases not matched to a gene; V was cut back by 2 bases and J by 1 base. Looked up from germline, CDR1 is MNHEY and CDR2 is SVGAGI. CDR3 DNA sequence: TGTGCCAGCAGTTACGAACAGGGGAGTTCCTACAATGAGCAGTTCTTC. Translated, it gives CASSYEQGSSYNEQFF.

This clone showed up just once. V and J are TRBV18 and TRBJ1-2; 7 positions agree with TRBD1. Trimming at V came to 1 base and at J to 1 base, leaving 3 bases not matched to a gene. This CDR3 contains 15 residues. From germline, CDR1 is KGHSH and CDR2 LQKENI. The CDR3 spells CASSPLGQLNYGYTF. The CDR3 DNA is TGTGCCAGCTCACCACTGGGACAGCTTAACTATGGCTACACCTTC.

The V call is TRBV7-6, the J call TRBJ2-2; D is unclear. Germline V CDR1 and CDR2: SGHVS, FNYEAQ. The length of the CDR3 is 15 residues. V lost 0 bases and J lost 6, with 11 bases in between. This chain's CDR3 is CASSLAPVGPGELFF. The CDR3 DNA reads TGTGCCAGCAGCTTAGCGCCTGTGGGCCCCGGGGAGCTGTTTTTT.

This rearrangement joins TRBV14 to TRBJ2-7; 7 nucleotides line up with TRBD1. Germline trimming cut 5 bases from V and 0 bases from J; bases unmatched to any gene: 4. Germline CDR1 is SGHDN and CDR2 is FVKESK. This CDR3 is 14 amino acids long. Here the CDR3 reads CASSSGQASYEQYF. The CDR3 DNA sequence: TGTGCCAGCAGCTCAGGACAGGCCTCCTACGAGCAGTACTTC.

This chain's CDR3 is CASSEVGGRETQYF. The CDR3 nucleotides read TGTGCCAGCAGTGAAGTGGGGGGTCGAGAGACCCAGTACTTC. The gene calls are TRBV6-1 and TRBJ2-5, with D tentatively TRBD2 (6 bases). The V end was cut by 1 base, the J end by 4 bases, with 10 bases between. This CDR3 has 14 amino acids. Looked up from germline, CDR1 is MNHNS and CDR2 is SASEGT.